This TCR beta chain originates from a study of Ad26.COV2.S vaccination and SARS-CoV-2 variants. Treatment defined: roughly 18 received Ad26.COV2.S at low or high dose, single or two shots; 5 received placebo; per-sample allocation not given. The study sampled participants on day 63 after the first vaccine or placebo injection. CDR3 length equals 15 residues. V lost 2 bases and J lost 8; bases outside the gene matches: 4. Germline V gene lookup returns CDR1 ENHRY and CDR2 SYGVKD. This clone was counted only a few times. Its matching antigen is unknown. Only in-frame clones appear in the TCRdb table, and some are missing; sequencing was by immunoSEQ multiplex PCR. The sample yields roughly 350,000 clones, around 88% seen once. Study-level points and caveats: From the TCR breadth and depth analyses, total T cell responses may have been underestimated.

The V call is TRBV10-3, the J call TRBJ2-1, with TRBD2 matching 12 bases. The sample in question was peripheral blood, obtained in a trial of Ad26.COV2.S vaccine versus placebo. This TCR derives from a person aged 18-65 years who received the Ad26.COV2.S COVID-19 vaccine or a placebo. DNA for the CDR3: TGTGCCATCAGTGAGACTAGCGGGAGGCAAGATGAGCAGTTCTTC. Amino acid sequence: CAISETSGRQDEQFF.